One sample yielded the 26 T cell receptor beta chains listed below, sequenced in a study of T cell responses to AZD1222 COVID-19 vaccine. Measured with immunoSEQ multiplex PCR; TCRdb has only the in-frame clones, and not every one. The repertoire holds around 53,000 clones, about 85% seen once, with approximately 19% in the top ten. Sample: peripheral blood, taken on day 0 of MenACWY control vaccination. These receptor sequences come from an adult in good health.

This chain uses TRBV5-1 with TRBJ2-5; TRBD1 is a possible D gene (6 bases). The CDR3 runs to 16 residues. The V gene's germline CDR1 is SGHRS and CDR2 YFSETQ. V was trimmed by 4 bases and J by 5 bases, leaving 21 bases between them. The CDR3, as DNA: TGCGCCAGCAGCACCGACTCCTCAGGGGTGGGGGAGACCCAGTACTTC. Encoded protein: CASSTDSSGVGETQYF.

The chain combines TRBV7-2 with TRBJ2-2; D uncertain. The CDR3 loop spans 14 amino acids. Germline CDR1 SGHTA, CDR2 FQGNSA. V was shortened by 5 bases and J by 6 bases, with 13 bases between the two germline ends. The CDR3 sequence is CASSPSSAPGELFF. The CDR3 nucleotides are TGTGCCAGCAGCCCTAGTTCGGCCCCCGGGGAGCTGTTTTTT.

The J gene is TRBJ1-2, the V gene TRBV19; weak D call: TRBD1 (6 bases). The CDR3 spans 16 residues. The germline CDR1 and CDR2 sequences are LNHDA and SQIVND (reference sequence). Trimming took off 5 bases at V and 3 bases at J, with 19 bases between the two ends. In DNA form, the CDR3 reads TGTGCCAGTAGTGTCGATCCGGGACAAGTTCACTATGGCTACACCTTC. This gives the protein CASSVDPGQVHYGYTF.

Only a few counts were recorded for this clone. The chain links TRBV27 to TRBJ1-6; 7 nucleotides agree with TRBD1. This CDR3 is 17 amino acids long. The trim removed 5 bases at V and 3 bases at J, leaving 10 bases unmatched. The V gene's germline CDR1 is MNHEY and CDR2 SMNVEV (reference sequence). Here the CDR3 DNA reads TGTGCCAGCAGTCCCTCCCGACAGGGCCTCTATAATTCACCCCTCCACTTT. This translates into CASSPSRQGLYNSPLHF.

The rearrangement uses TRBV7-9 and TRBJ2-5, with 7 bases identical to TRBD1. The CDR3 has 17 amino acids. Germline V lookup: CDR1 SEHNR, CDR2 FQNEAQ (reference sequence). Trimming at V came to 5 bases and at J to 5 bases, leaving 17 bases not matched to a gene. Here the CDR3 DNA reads TGTGCCAGCAGCACGACGACAGGGAATCCCGGGAAGGAGACCCAGTACTTC. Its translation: CASSTTTGNPGKETQYF.

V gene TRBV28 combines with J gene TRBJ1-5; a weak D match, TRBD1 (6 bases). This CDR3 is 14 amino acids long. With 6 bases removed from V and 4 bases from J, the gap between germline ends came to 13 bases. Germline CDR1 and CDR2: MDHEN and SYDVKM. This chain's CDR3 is CASSVIRGNQPQHF. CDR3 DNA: TGTGCCAGCAGCGTGATCAGGGGTAATCAGCCCCAGCATTTT.

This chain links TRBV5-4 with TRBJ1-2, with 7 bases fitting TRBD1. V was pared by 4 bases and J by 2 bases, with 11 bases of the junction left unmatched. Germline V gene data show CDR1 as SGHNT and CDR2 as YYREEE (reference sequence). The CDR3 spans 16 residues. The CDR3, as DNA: TGTGCCAGCAGCCCTCCCCCCTCGACAGGGAACTATGGCTACACCTTC. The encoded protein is CASSPPPSTGNYGYTF.

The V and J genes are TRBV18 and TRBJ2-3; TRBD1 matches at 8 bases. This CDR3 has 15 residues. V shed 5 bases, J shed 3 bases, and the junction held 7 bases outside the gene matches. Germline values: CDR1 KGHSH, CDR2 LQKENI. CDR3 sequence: CASSWGQERTDTQYF. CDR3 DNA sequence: TGTGCCAGCTCATGGGGACAGGAACGAACAGATACGCAGTATTTT.

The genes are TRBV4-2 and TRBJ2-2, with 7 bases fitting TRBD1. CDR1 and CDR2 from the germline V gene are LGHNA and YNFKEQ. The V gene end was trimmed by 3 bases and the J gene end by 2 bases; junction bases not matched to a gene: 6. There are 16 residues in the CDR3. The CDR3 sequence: CASSQAGTVNTGELFF. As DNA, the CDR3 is TGTGCCAGCAGCCAGGCCGGGACAGTAAACACCGGGGAGCTGTTTTTT.

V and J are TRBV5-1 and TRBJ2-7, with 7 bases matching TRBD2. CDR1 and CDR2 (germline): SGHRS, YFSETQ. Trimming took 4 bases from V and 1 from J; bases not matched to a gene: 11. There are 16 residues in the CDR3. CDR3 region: CASSPYRQRDSYEQYF. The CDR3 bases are TGCGCCAGCAGCCCCTATCGCCAGCGGGATTCCTACGAGCAGTACTTC.

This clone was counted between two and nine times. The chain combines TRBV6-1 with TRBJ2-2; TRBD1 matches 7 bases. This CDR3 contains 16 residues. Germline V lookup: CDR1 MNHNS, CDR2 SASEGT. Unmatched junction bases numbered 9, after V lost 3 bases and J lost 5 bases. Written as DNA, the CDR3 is TGTGCCAGCAGTGAGGATATAGGGGGCCGGACCGGGGAGCTGTTTTTT. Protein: CASSEDIGGRTGELFF.

The DNA of the CDR3 is TGTGCCATCAGTGAGTCGACGACGTCTAGCGGGAGATCCCCCGGGGAGCTGTTTTTT. Residues: CAISESTTSSGRSPGELFF. The chain has TRBV10-3 and TRBJ2-2; 10 positions match TRBD2. The CDR3 consists of 19 residues. The junction had 13 bases not matched to a gene; V was cut back by 0 bases and J by 6 bases. CDR1 ENHRY and CDR2 SYGVKD come from the germline V gene.

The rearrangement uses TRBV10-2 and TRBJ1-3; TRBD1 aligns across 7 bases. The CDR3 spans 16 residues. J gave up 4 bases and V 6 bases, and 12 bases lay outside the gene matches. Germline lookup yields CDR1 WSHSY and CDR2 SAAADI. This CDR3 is CASRRDSRISGNTIYF. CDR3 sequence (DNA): TGCGCCAGCAGGAGGGACAGCCGAATCTCAGGAAACACCATATATTTT.

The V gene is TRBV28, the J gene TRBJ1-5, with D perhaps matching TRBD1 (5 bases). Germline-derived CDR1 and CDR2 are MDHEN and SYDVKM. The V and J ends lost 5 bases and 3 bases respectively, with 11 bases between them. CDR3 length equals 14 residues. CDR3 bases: TGTGCCAGCAGTCGACAGCTTCCCAATCAGCCCCAGCATTTT. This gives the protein CASSRQLPNQPQHF.

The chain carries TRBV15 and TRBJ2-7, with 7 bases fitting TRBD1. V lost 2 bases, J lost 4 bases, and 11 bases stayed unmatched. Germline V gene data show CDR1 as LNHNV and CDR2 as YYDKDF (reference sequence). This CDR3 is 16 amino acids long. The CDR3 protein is CATSRSVEGARYEQYF. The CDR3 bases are TGTGCCACCAGCAGATCCGTTGAGGGGGCGCGGTACGAGCAGTACTTC.

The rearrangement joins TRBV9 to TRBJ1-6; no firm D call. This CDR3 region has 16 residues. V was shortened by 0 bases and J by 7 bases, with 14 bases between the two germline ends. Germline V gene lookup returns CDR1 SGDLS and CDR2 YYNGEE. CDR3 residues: CASSVGTGNQNSPLHF. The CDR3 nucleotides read TGTGCCAGCAGCGTAGGGACCGGGAACCAAAATTCACCCCTCCACTTT.

Here the CDR3 reads CASSLIEGSQPQHF. CDR3 nucleotides: TGTGCCAGCAGTCTTATCGAGGGGTCTCAGCCCCAGCATTTT. The chain uses TRBV6-6 and TRBJ1-5; possibly TRBD1 for D (5 bases). Germline V gives CDR1 MNHNY, CDR2 SVGAGI (reference sequence). CDR3 size: 14 residues. Trimming shortened V by 5 bases and J by 6 bases, and 14 bases separated the two germline ends.

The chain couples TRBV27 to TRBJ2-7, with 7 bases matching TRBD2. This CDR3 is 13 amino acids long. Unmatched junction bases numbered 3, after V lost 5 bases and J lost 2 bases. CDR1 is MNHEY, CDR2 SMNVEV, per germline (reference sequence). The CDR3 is CASSRGLAYEQYF. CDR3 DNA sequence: TGTGCCAGCAGTAGAGGACTAGCCTACGAGCAGTACTTC.

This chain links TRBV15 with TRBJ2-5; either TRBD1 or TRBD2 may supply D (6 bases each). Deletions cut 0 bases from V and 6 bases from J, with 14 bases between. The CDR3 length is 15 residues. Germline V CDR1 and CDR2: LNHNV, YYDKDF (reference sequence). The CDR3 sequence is CATSRDQGGLKTQYF. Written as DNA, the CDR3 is TGTGCCACCAGCAGAGATCAAGGGGGGCTGAAGACCCAGTACTTC.

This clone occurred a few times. The CDR3 loop reads CASSLGTGQPQHF. As DNA, the CDR3 is TGTGCCAGCAGCTTGGGGACAGGGCAGCCCCAGCATTTT. This sequence joins TRBV5-6 and TRBJ1-5; TRBD1 agrees at 8 bases. CDR1 is SGHDT and CDR2 is YYEEEE in the germline V gene. CDR3 length equals 13 residues. With 0 bases clipped from V and 7 bases from J, the junction kept 0 bases outside the gene matches.

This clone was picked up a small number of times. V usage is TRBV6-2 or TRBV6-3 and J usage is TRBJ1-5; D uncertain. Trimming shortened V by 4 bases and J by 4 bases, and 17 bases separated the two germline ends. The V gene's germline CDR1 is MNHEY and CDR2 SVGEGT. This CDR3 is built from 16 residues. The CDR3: CASSFKPRYRNQPQHF. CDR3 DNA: TGTGCCAGCAGTTTCAAGCCCCGGTATAGGAATCAGCCCCAGCATTTT.

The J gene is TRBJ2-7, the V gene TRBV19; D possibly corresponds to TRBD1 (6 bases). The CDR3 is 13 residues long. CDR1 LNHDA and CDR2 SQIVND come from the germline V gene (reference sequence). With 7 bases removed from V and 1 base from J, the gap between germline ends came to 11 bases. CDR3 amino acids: CASTPTGSYEQYF. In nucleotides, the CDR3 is TGTGCCAGTACCCCGACAGGTTCCTACGAGCAGTACTTC.

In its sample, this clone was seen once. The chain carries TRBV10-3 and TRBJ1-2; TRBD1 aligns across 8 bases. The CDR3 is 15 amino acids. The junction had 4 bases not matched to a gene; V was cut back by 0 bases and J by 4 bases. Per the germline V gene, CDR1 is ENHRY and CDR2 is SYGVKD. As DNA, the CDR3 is TGTGCCATCAGTGAGTCCGGACAGGGCGGCTATGGCTACACCTTC. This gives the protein CAISESGQGGYGYTF.

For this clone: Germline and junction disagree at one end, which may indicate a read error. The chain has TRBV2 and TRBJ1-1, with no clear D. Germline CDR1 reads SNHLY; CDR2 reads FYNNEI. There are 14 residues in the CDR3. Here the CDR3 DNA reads TGTGCCAGCAGAGAAGTAGGCGGGAACACTGAAGCTTTCTTT. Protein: CASREVGGNTEAFF.

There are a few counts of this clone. CDR3 sequence: CASSQDRQGAIEQFF. In nucleotides, the CDR3 is TGCGCCAGCAGCCAAGATCGACAGGGGGCGATTGAGCAGTTCTTC. V and J are TRBV4-3 and TRBJ2-1, with 10 bases fitting TRBD1. The CDR3 has 15 residues. V lost 0 bases to trimming and J lost 9 bases; unmatched junction nucleotides: 5. Germline V CDR1 and CDR2: LGHNA, YSLEER.

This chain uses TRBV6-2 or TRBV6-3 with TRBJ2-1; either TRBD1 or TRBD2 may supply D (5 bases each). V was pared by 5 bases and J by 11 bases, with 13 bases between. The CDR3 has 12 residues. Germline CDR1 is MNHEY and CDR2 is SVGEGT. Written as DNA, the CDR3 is TGTGCCAGCAGTACTGGGGGACGCAAGCAGTTCTTC. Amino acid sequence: CASSTGGRKQFF.